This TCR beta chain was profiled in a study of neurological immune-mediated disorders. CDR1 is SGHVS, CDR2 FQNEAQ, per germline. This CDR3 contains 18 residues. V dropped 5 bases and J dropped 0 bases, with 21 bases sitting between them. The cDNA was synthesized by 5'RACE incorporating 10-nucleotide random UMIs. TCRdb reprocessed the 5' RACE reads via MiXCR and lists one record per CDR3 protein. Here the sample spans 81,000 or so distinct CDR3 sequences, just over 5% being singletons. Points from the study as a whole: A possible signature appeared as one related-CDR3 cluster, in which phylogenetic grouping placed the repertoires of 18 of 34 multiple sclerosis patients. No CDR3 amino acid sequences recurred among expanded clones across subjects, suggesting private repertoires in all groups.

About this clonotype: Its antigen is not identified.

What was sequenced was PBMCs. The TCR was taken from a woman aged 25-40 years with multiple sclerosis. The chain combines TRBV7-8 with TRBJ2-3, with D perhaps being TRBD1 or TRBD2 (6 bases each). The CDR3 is CASSGGSGGGVSTDTQYF. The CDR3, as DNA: TGTGCCAGCAGCGGCGGCTCTGGAGGGGGTGTGAGCACAGATACGCAGTATTTT.